The present T cell receptor beta chain was sequenced within a study of naive and memory T cell subsets (TCRdb year 2017). For context, the study as a whole: Sorted naive and memory T cell subsets from peripheral blood were analyzed in the study using a UMI-based, open-source pipeline for TCR alpha and beta sequencing. The results of the functional CMV T cell responses matched the IgG serology results in every case. RNA was DNase-treated and reverse transcribed with TCR constant-region primers, mostly using SuperScript III.

Separate amplification of TCR alpha and beta chain libraries was performed from the second PCR step onward. Donor CMV status was determined by IFNgamma production from CD4+ T cells after overnight stimulation of fresh PBMCs with CMV viral lysate. Using Miltenyi beads, CD4 T cells were first positively selected, and CD8 T cells were then positively selected from the CD4-negative fraction. After staining for CD3, CD4, CD8, CD45RA, CD27 and a live/dead dye, cells were sorted on a BD Aria II into four subsets based on CD45RA and CD27. Effector memory cells were sorted as CD45RA-CD27-, and EMRA cells as CD45RA+CD27-. A few healthy volunteers provided blood, and the blood of each volunteer was split into CD4 and CD8 T cells and then into four differentiation subsets. Around 110 ml of peripheral blood was taken from each donor, and PBMC were separated by density-gradient centrifugation on Ficoll-Paque PLUS. The sorted cells were lysed in RLT buffer, after which RNA was extracted using a Qiagen RNeasy kit and kept at -80 degrees C.

Receptor amplification or capture employed UMI-ligation and nested PCR. An equimolar mix of two oligonucleotides covering both TRBC1 and TRBC2 was used as the beta constant-region primer. Four rounds of PCR were used to amplify ligated cDNA, with nested alpha and beta constant-region primers being used together with the SP2 primer. A single-stranded oligonucleotide carrying the SP2 primer and a 12-nucleotide UMI was ligated to the 3' end of the cDNA by T4 RNA ligase 1. The ligation reaction was incubated at 16°C for roughly 19-24 hours. PCR2 was typically performed as a SYBR Green qPCR and was stopped at a predetermined threshold so that over-amplification was prevented. Apart from the first purification, every purification step used Agencourt AMPure XP magnetic beads. Libraries were quantified by Qubit and checked on a TapeStation, with a main peak expected near 650 bp. Sequencing of the pooled libraries was done on an Illumina MiSeq using v2 2x251 paired-end kits, which typically yielded roughly 0.95-2 million reads per sample. Each sample was pooled at about 4.3 nM, and about 4.5-7.5% PhiX was included to help cluster recognition. Regarding the original processing steps: V and J genes were assigned to Demultiplexor-processed FASTQ reads by Decombinator through tag matching, with a single base-pair mismatch being allowed. UMIs were used by Collapsinator to correct both sequencing errors and frequency errors arising from PCR heterogeneity. CDR3Translator translated TCRs and extracted CDR3s from the conserved cysteine to the FGXG phenylalanine, flagging non-productive sequences. Gini, Shannon entropy and inverse Simpson indices were computed after subsampling the repertoires to the same number of UMI-defined TCRs. Clonotype abundance distributions were fitted to a power law by maximum likelihood within the linear range. When run on a single naive CD8 sample, MIGEC and the pipeline yielded similar UMI counts, similar unique TCR numbers and similar clonal distributions. Repertoires were searched for some 7,000 CMV-associated CDR3 sequences compiled from VDJdb and a published dataset. TCRdb reprocessed the public reads (quality trimming at Q25 with fastp, clone calling with MiXCR) and kept in-frame beta chains. When rows share a CDR3 protein, they turn into one entry using the most common DNA and genes. The V and J calls here are based on TCRdb, not the publication. This sample comprises several hundred distinct CDR3 sequences, about 15% of them detected only once. The ten largest clones take up 70% to 90% of the sample.

Concerning this clonotype itself: What this receptor recognizes is not known. No much larger clone is present one base from it, and per-base qualities are unavailable.

Results and caveats for the whole study, not just this receptor: The repertoire findings for the naive and memory subsets could not be validated, as no ground truth was available. Gini index rose and Shannon and inverse Simpson diversity fell from naive through CM, EM and EMRA in both CD4 and CD8 cells. A clonotype was defined as a single alpha or beta chain sequence rather than as a paired alpha/beta receptor. After error correction, only a single occurrence was seen for over 85% of naive TCR sequences, so much steeper abundance distributions were produced than in memory subsets. RNA-based TCR counts may be influenced by expression changes linked to T cell activation and differentiation. TCR abundance followed a power law whose exponent differed between naive and memory subsets but was consistent across the three individuals.

The sequence was obtained from a human donor in good health. Sequencing was carried out using CD8+ TEMRA cells from blood. Interpreted using the paper, the cell subset or site label stands for: effector memory re-expressing CD45RA, CD45RA+ CD27-.

The nucleotides are TGTGCCAGCAGTGGGACTAGCGGAGGGGGGACCGGGGAGCTGTTTTTT. Its amino acids are CASSGTSGGGTGELFF. The chain employs TRBV9 and TRBJ2-2, with 11 bases in between that match TRBD2. V is trimmed back by 5 bases and J by 5 bases, and the junction contains 8 bases that no gene match accounts for. Taken from the germline V gene, the CDR1 and CDR2 loops are SGDLS and YYNGEE. From the cysteine up to the phenylalanine, the CDR3 has a length of 16 residues. The sequence is cut down to CDR3 DNA, 48 bases in frame from base 1.